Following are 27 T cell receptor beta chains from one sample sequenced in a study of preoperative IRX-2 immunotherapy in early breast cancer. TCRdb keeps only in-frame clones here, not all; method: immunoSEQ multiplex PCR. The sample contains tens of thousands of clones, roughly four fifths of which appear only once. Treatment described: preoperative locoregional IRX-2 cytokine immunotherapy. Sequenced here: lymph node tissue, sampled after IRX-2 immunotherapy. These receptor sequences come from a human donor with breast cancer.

CDR3 nucleotides: TGCGCCAGCAGCCAACAAGACAGCGTCGGTCGGGCTAATGAAAAACTGTTTTTT. It translates to CASSQQDSVGRANEKLFF. The chain has TRBV23-1 and TRBJ1-4; possibly TRBD1 for D (5 bases). TRBV23-1 is sorted into the ORF group, with uncertain function. The CDR3 totals 18 residues. Between the trimmed V and J ends, which lost 6 bases and 3 bases, there was a span of 23 bases.

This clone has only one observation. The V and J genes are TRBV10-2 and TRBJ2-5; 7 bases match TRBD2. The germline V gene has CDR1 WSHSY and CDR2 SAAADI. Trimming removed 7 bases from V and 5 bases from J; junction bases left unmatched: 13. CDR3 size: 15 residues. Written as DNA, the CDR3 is TGCGCCAGCAACTTGGGAGGGTTTGAGCGGGAGACCCAGTACTTC. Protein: CASNLGGFERETQYF.

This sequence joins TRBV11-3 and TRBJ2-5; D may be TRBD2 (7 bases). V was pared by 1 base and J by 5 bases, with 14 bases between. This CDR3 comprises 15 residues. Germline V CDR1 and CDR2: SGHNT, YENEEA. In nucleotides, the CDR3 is TGTGCCAGCAGCTTAGGGGGGGGCCGTGTGGAGACCCAGTACTTC. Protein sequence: CASSLGGGRVETQYF.

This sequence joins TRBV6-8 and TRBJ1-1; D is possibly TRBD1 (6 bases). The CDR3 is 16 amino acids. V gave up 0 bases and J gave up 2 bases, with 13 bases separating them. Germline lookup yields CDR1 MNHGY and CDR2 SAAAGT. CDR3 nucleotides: TGTGCCAGCAGTTACTCGGCGGGACATACTAACACTGAAGCTTTCTTT. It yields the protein CASSYSAGHTNTEAFF.

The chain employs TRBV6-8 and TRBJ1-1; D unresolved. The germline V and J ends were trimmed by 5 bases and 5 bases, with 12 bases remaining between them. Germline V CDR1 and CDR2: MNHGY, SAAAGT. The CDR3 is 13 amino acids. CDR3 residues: CASSPGLGTEAFF. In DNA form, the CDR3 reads TGTGCCAGCAGTCCAGGATTAGGGACTGAAGCTTTCTTT.

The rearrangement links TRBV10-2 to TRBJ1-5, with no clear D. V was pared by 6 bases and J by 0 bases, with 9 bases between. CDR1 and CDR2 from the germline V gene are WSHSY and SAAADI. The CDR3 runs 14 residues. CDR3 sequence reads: CASRGWASNQPQHF. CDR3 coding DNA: TGCGCCAGCAGAGGATGGGCTAGCAATCAGCCCCAGCATTTT.

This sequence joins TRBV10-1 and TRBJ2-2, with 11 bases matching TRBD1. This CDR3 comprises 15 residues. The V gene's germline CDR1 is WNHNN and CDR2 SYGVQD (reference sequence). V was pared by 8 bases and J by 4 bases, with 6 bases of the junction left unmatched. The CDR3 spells CASGDRGLSTGELFF. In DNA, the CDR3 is TGCGCCAGCGGGGACAGGGGGTTGAGCACCGGGGAGCTGTTTTTT.

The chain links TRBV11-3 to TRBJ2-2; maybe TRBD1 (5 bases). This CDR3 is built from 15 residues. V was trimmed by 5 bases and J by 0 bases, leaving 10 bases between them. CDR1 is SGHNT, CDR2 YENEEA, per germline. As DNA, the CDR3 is TGTGCCAGCAGCCCGACAGTCTCGAACACCGGGGAGCTGTTTTTT. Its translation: CASSPTVSNTGELFF.

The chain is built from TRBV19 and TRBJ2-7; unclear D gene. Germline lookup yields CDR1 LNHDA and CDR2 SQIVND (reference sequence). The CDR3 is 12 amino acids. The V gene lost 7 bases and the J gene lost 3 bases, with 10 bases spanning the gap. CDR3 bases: TGTGCCAGTATGTCGGTTTTCTACGAGCAGTACTTC. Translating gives CASMSVFYEQYF.

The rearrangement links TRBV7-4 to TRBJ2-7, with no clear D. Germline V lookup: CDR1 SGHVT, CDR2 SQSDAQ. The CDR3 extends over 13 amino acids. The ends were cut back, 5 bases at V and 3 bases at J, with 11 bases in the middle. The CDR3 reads CASSLSVGYEQYF. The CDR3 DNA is TGTGCCAGCAGCCTGTCGGTAGGCTACGAGCAGTACTTC.

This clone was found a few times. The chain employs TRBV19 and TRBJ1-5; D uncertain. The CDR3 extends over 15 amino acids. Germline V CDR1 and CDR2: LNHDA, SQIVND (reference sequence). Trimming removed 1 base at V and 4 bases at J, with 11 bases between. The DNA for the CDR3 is TGTGCCAGTAGTATAGGGGGAACGTATAATCAGCCCCAGCATTTT. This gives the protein CASSIGGTYNQPQHF.

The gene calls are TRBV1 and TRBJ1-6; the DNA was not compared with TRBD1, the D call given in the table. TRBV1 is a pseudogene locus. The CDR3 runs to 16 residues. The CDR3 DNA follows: TGCGCCAGCAGCCAACCGACAGCCAGACATAATTCACCCCTCCACTTT. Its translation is CASSQPTARHNSPLHF.

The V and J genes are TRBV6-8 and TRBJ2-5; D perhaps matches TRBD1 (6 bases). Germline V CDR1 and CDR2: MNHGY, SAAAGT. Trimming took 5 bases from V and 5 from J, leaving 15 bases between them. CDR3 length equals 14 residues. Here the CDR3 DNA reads TGTGCCAGCAGTATTGATGGGGGCACGGAGACCCAGTACTTC. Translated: CASSIDGGTETQYF.

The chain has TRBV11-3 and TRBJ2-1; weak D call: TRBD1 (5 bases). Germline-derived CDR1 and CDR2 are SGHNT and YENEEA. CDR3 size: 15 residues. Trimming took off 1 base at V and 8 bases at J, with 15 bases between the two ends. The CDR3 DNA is TGTGCCAGCAGCTTAGGGTCCCGGCCAGGGCATGAGCAGTTCTTC. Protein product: CASSLGSRPGHEQFF.

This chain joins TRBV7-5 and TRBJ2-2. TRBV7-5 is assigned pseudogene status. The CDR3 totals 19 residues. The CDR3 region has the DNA TGTGCCAGCAGCTTAGTCGGACGAAGTCCTCTCGCGAACACCGGGGAGCTGTTTTTT. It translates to CASSLVGRSPLANTGELFF.

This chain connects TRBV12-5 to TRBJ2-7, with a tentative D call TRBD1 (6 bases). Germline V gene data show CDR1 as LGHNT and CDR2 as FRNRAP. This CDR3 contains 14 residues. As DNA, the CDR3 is TGTGCCAGCAAGCAGACAGGTCCTTCCTACGAGCAGTACTTC. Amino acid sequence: CASKQTGPSYEQYF.

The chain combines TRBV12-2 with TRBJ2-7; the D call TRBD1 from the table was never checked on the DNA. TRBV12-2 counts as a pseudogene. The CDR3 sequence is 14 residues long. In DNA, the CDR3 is TGTGCCACCGAACAGGGGGAGAACCACTACGAGCAGTACTTC. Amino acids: CATEQGENHYEQYF.

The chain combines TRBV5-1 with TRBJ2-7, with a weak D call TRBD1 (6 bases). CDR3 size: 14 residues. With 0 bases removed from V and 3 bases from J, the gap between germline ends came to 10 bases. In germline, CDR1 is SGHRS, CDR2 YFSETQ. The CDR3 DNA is TGCGCCAGCAGCTTGGACAGGGCCAGCTACGAGCAGTACTTC. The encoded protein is CASSLDRASYEQYF.

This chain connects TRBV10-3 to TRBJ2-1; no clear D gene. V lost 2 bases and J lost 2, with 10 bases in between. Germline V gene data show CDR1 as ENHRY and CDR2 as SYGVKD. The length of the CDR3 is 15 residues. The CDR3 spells CAISEASEAYNEQFF. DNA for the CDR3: TGTGCCATCAGTGAGGCAAGCGAAGCCTACAATGAGCAGTTCTTC.

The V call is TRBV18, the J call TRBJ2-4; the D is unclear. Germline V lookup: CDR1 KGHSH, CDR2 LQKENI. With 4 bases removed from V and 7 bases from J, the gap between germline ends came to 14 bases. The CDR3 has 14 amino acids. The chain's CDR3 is CASSLDGQWNIQYF. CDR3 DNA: TGTGCCAGCTCACTTGACGGGCAGTGGAACATTCAGTACTTC.

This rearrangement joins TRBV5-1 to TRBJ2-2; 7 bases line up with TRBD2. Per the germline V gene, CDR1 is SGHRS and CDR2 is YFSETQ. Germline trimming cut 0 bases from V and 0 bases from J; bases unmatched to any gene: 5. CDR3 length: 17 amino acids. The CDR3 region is CASSLGRGDPNTGELFF. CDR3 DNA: TGCGCCAGCAGCTTGGGCCGGGGGGATCCGAACACCGGGGAGCTGTTTTTT.

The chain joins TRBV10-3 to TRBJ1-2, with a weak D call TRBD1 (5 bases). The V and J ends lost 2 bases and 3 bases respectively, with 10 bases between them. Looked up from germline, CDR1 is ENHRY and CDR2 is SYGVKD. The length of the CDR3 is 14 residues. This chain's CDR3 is CAISEGRADYGYTF. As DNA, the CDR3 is TGTGCCATCAGTGAGGGCAGGGCGGACTATGGCTACACCTTC.

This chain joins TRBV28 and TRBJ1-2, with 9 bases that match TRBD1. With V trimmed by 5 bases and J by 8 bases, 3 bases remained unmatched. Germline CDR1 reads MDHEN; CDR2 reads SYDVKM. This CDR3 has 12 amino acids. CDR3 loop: CASSIQGAGYTF. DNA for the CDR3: TGTGCCAGCAGTATACAGGGGGCGGGCTACACCTTC.

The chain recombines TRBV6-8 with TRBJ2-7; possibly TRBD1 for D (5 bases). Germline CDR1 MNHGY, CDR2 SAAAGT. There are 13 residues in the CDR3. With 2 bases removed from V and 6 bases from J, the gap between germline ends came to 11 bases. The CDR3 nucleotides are TGTGCCAGCAGTTACCGGGTAGGGGCCGAGCAGTACTTC. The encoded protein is CASSYRVGAEQYF.

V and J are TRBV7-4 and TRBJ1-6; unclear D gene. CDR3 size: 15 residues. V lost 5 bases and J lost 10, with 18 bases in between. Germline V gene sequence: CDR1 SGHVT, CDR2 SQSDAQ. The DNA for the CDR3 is TGTGCCAGCAGCCAGGATGGCAATTCGGGGTCACCCCTCCACTTT. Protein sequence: CASSQDGNSGSPLHF.

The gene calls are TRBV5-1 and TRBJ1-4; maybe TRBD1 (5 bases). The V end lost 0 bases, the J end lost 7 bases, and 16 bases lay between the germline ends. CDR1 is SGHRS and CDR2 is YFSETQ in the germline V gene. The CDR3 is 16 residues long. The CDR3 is CASSLEGTGPSEKLFF. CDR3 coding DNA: TGCGCCAGCAGCTTGGAAGGGACCGGGCCCAGTGAAAAACTGTTTTTT.

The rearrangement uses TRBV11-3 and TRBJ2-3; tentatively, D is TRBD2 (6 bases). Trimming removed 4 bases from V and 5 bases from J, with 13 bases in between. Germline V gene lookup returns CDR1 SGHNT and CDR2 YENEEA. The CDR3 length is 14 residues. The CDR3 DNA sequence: TGTGCCAGCAGCTCACAACCGCGGGAAGATACGCAGTATTTT. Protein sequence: CASSSQPREDTQYF.